Listed here is a single T cell receptor beta chain. At one end, the junction sequence differs from germline, possibly due to a read error. The CDR3 is 17 residues long. The germline V gene has CDR1 SGHRS and CDR2 YFSETQ. The method was immunoSEQ multiplex PCR; TCRdb's version includes in-frame clones alone and lacks a portion of them. The sample carries over 35,000 clones, 80% recorded once. This sample is part of a study of OX40 agonist ivuxolimab in advanced cancers. The sequenced sample was CD4+ or CD8+ T cells sorted from blood, obtained in a trial of the OX40 agonist ivuxolimab. The sequence was obtained from an adult with an advanced solid tumor such as melanoma, head and neck, liver or kidney cancer. The rearrangement links TRBV5-1 to TRBJ2-1; a possible D gene is TRBD1 (5 bases). The CDR3 DNA is TGCGCCAGCAGCTTGGCCCTGGGCAGGGCTAATAACAATGGGCAGTTCTTC. It is translated as CASSLALGRANNNGQFF.